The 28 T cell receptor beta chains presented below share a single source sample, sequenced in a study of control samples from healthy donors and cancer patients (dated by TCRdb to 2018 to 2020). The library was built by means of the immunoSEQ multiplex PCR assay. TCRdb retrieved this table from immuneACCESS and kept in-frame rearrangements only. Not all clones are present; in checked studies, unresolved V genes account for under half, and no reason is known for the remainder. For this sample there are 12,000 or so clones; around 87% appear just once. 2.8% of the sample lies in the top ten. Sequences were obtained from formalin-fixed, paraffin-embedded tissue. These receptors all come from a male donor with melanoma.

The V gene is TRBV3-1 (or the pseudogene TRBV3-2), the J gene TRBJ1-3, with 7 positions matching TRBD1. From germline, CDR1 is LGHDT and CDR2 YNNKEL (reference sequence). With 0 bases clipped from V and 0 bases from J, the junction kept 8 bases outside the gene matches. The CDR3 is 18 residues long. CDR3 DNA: TGTGCCAGCAGCCAAGAACAGGGGTCCCTTTACTCTGGAAACACCATATATTTT. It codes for CASSQEQGSLYSGNTIYF.

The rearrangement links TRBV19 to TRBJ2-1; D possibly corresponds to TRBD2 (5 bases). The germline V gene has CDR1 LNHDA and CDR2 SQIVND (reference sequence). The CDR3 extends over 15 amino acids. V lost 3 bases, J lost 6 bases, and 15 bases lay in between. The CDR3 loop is CASSMEGRAGNEQFF. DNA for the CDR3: TGTGCCAGTAGTATGGAAGGGCGGGCGGGCAATGAGCAGTTCTTC.

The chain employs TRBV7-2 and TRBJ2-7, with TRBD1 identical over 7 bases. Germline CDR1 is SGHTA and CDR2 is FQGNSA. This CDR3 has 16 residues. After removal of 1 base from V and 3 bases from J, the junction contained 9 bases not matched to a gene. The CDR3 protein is CASSLVSGQDGYEQYF. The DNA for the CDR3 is TGTGCCAGCAGCTTAGTTTCCGGACAGGACGGCTACGAGCAGTACTTC.

The CDR3 DNA follows: TGTGCCAGCAGTTCCGGACAGTTCTCCTACGAGCAGTACTTC. Its translation is CASSSGQFSYEQYF. This chain connects TRBV27 to TRBJ2-7, with TRBD1 as a possible D gene (6 bases). CDR3 length: 14 amino acids. CDR1 is MNHEY and CDR2 is SMNVEV in the germline V gene (reference sequence). V lost 4 bases and J lost 0, with 10 bases in between.

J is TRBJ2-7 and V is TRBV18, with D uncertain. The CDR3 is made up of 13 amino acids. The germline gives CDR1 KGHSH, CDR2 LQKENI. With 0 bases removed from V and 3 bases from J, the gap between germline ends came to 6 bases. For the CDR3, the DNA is TGTGCCAGCTCACCACCGCCAGGCTACGAGCAGTACTTC. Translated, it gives CASSPPPGYEQYF. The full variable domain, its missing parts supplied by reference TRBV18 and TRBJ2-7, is NAGVMQNPRHLVRRRGQEARLRCSPMKGHSHVYWYRQLPEEGLKFMVYLQKENIIDESGMPKERFSAEFPKEGPSILRIQQVVRGDSAAYFCASSPPPGYEQYFGPGTRLTVT.

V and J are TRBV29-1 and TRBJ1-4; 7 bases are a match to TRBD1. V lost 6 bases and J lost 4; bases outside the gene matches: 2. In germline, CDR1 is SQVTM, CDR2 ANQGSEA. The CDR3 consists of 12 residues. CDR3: CSVGQDNEKLFF. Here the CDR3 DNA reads TGCAGCGTCGGACAGGATAATGAAAAACTGTTTTTT.

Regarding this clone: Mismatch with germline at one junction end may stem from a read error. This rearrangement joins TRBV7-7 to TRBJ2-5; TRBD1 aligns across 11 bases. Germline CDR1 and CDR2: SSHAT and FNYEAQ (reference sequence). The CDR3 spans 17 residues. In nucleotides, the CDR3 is TGTGCTAGCAGCTCCAGTGGGACAGGGGGAGGTTCGGAGACCCAGTACTTC. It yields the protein CASSSSGTGGGSETQYF.

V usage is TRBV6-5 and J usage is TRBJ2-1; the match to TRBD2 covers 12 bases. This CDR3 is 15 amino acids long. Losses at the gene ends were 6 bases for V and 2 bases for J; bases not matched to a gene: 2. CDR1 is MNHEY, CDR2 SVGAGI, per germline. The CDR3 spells CASRLAGGPYNEQFF. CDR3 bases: TGTGCCAGCAGACTAGCGGGAGGACCCTACAATGAGCAGTTCTTC.

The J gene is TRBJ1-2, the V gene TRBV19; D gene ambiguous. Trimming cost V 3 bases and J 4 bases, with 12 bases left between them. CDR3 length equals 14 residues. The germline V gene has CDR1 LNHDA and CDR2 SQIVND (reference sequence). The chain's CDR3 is CASSIGGGGYGYTF. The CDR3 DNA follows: TGTGCCAGTAGTATCGGCGGCGGTGGCTATGGCTACACCTTC.

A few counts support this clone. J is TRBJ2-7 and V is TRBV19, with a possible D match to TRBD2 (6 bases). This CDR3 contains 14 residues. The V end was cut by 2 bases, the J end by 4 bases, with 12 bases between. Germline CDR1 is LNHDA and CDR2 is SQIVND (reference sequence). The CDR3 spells CASSIFHGSYEQYF. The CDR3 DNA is TGTGCCAGTAGTATATTTCACGGGAGTTACGAGCAGTACTTC.

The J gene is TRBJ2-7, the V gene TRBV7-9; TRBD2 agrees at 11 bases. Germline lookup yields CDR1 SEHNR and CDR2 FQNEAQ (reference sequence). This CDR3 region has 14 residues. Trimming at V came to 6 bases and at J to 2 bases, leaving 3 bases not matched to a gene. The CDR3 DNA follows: TGTGCCAGCAGTCCGGGACTAGCGGCCTACGAGCAGTACTTC. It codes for CASSPGLAAYEQYF.

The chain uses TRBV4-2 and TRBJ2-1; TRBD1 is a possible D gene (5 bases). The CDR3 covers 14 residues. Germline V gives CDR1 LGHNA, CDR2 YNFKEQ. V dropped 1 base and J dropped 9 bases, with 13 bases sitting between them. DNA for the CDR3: TGTGCCAGCAGCCAAGCCCAGGGCGGCAGTGAGCAGTTCTTC. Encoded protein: CASSQAQGGSEQFF.

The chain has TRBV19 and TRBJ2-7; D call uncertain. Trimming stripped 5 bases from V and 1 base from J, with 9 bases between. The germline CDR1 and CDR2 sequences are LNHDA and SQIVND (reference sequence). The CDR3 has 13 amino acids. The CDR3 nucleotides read TGTGCCAGTAGTGAACGCCATTCCTACGAGCAGTACGTC. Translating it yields CASSERHSYEQYV.

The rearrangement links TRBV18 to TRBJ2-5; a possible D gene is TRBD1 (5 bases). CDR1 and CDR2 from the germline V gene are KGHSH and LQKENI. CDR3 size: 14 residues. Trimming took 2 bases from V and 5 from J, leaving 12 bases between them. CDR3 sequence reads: CASSPKAQGETQYF. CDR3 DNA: TGTGCCAGCTCACCAAAGGCGCAGGGTGAGACCCAGTACTTC.

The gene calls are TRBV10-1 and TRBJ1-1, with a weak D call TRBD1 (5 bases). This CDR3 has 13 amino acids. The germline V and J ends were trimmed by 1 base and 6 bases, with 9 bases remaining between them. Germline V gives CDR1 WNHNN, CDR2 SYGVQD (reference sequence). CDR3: CASSEYRGSEAFF. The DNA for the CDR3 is TGCGCCAGCAGTGAGTATAGGGGTTCTGAAGCTTTCTTT.

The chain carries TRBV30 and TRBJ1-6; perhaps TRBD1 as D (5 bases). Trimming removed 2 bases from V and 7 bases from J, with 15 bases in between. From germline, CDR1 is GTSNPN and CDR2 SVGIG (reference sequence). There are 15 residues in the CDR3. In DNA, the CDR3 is TGTGCCTGGAGTCAGACGGGACGGAAAAATTCACCCCTCCACTTT. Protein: CAWSQTGRKNSPLHF.

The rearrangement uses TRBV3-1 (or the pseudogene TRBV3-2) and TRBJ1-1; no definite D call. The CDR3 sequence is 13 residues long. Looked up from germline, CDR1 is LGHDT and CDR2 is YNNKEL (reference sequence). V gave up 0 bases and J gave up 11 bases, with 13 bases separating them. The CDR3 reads CASSQDPTFGAFF. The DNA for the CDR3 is TGTGCCAGCAGCCAAGATCCCACATTTGGGGCTTTCTTT.

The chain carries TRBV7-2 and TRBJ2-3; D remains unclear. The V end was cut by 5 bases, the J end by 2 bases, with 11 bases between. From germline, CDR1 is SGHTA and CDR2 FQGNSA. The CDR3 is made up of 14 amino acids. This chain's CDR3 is CASSAAHPTDTQYF. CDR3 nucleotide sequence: TGTGCCAGCAGCGCGGCCCATCCCACAGATACGCAGTATTTT.

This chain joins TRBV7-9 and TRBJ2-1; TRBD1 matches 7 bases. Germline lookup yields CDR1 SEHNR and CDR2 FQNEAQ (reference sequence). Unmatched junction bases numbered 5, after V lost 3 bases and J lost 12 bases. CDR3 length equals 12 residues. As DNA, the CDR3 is TGTGCCAGCAGCTTCACCACAGGGGCGCAGTTCTTC. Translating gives CASSFTTGAQFF.

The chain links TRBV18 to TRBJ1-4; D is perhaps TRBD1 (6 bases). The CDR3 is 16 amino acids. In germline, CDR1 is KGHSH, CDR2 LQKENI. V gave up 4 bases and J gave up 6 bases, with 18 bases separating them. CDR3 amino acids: CASSQLGGGGDEKLFF. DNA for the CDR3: TGTGCCAGCTCACAACTTGGGGGGGGCGGCGATGAAAAACTGTTTTTT.

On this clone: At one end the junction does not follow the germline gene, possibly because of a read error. The CDR3 DNA reads as TGTGCTAGCAGTGACGGGATAAGCGGTGAAAAACTGTTTTTT. This translates into CASSDGISGEKLFF. The chain carries TRBV2 and TRBJ1-4; D unresolved. The CDR3 is 14 residues long. Germline CDR1 SNHLY, CDR2 FYNNEI.

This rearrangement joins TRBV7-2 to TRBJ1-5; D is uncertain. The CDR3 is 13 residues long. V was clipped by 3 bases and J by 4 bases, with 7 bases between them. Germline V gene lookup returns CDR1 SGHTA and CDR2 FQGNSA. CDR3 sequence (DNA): TGTGCCAGCAGCTTCTCAATGAATCAGCCCCAGCATTTT. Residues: CASSFSMNQPQHF.

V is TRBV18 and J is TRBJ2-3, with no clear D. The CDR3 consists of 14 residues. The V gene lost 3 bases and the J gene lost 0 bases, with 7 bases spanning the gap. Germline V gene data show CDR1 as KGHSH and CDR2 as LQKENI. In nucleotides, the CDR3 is TGTGCCAGCTCACCTACTCGTAGCACAGATACGCAGTATTTT. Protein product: CASSPTRSTDTQYF.

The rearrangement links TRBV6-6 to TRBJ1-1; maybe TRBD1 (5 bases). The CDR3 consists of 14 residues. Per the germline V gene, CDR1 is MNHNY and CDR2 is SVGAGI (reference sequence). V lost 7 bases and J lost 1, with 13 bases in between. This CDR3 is CASTPGTANTEAFF. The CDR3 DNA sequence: TGTGCCAGCACCCCTGGGACGGCGAACACTGAAGCTTTCTTT.

CDR3 region: CASSTPNQPQHF. The DNA for the CDR3 is TGTGCCAGCAGCACCCCGAATCAGCCCCAGCATTTT. This chain connects TRBV5-6 to TRBJ1-5, with D unclear. The germline V gene has CDR1 SGHDT and CDR2 YYEEEE. The ends were cut back, 4 bases at V and 4 bases at J, with 6 bases in the middle. This CDR3 has 12 residues.

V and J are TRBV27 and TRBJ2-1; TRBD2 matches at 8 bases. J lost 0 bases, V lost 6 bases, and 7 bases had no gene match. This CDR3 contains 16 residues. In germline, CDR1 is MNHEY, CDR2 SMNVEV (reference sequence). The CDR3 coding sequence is TGTGCCAGCAGACTACCCGCGGGAGGCTCCTACAATGAGCAGTTCTTC. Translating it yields CASRLPAGGSYNEQFF.

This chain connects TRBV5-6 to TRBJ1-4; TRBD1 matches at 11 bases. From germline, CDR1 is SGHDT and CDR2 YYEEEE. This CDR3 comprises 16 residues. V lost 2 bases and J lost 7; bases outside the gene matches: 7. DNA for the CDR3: TGTGCCAGCAGCTTTTGGGGACAGGGGGTTAGTGAAAAACTGTTTTTT. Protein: CASSFWGQGVSEKLFF. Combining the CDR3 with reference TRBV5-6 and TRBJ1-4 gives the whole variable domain DAGVTQSPTHLIKTRGQQVTLRCSPKSGHDTVSWYQQALGQGPQFIFQYYEEEERQRGNFPDRFSGHQFPNYSSELNVNALLLGDSALYLCASSFWGQGVSEKLFFGSGTQLSVL.

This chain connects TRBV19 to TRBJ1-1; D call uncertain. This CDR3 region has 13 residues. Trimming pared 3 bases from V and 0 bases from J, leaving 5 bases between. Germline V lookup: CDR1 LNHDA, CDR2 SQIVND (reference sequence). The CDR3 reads CASSMYMNTEAFF. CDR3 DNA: TGTGCCAGTAGTATGTACATGAACACTGAAGCTTTCTTT.